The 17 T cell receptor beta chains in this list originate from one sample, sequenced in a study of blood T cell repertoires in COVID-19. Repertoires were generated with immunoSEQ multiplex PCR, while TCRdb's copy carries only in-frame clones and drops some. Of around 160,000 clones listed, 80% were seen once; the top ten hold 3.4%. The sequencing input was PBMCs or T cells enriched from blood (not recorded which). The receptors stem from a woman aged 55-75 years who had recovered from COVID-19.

The CDR3 DNA reads as TGCGCCAGCAGCTCTCAAGCGGGGGGGCGTTCGAATGAGCAGTTCTTC. This gives the protein CASSSQAGGRSNEQFF. The V gene is TRBV5-1, the J gene TRBJ2-1; TRBD2 agrees at 10 bases. V lost 3 bases to trimming and J lost 7 bases; unmatched junction nucleotides: 10. The CDR3 is made up of 16 amino acids. From germline, CDR1 is SGHRS and CDR2 YFSETQ.

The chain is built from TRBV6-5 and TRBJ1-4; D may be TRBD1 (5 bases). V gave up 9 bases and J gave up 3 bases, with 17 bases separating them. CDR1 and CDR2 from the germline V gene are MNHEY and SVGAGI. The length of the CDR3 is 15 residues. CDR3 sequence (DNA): TGTGCCAGTTTGGTTTTGGGGGGGTCTAATGAAAAACTGTTTTTT. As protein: CASLVLGGSNEKLFF.

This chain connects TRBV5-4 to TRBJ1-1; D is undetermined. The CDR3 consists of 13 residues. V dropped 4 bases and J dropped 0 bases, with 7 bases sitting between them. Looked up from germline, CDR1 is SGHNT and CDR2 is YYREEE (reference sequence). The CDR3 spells CASSPAVNTEAFF. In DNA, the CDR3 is TGTGCCAGCAGCCCGGCGGTGAACACTGAAGCTTTCTTT.

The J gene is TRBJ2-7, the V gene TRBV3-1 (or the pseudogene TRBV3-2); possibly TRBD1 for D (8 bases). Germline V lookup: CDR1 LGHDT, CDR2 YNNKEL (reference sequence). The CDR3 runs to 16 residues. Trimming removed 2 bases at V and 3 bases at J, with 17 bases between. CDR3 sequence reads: CASSQSGTGDYYEQYF. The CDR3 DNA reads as TGTGCCAGCAGCCAAAGCGGGACAGGTGATTACTACGAGCAGTACTTC.

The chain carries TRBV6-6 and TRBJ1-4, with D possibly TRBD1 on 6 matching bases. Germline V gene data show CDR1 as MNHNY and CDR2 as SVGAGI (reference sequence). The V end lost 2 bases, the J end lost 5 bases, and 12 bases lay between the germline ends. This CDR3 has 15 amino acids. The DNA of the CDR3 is TGTGCCAGCAGTTACAGATCAGGGGTCAATGAAAAACTGTTTTTT. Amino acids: CASSYRSGVNEKLFF.

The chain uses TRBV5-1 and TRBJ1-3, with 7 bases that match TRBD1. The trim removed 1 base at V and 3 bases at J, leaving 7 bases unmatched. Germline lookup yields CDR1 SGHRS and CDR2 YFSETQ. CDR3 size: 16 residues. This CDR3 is CASSLTPTGNGNTIYF. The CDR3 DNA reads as TGCGCCAGCAGCTTGACCCCGACAGGGAATGGAAACACCATATATTTT.

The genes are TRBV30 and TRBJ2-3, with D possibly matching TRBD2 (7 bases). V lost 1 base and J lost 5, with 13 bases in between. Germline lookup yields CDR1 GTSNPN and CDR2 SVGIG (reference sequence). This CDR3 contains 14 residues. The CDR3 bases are TGTGCCTGGAGTGAGGGGGGGCTACAAGATACGCAGTATTTT. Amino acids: CAWSEGGLQDTQYF.

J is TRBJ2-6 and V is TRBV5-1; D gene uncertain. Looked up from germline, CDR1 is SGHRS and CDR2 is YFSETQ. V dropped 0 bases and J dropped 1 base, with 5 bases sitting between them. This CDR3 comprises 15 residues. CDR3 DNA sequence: TGCGCCAGCAGCTTGGAGCTGTCTGGGGCCAACGTCCTGACTTTC. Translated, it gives CASSLELSGANVLTF.

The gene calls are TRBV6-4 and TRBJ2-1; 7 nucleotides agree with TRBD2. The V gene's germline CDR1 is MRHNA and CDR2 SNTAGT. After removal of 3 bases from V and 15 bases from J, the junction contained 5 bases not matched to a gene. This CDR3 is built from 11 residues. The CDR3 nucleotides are TGTGCCAGCAGTGAAGACGGGGAGGGGTTCTTC. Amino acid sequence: CASSEDGEGFF.

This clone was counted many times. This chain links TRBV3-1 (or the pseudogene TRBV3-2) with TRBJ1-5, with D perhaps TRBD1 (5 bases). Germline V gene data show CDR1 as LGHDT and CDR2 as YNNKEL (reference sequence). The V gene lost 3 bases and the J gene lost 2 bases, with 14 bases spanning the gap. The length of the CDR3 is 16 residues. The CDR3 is CASSHSAGEGNQPQHF. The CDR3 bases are TGTGCCAGCAGCCACAGTGCGGGGGAGGGCAATCAGCCCCAGCATTTT.

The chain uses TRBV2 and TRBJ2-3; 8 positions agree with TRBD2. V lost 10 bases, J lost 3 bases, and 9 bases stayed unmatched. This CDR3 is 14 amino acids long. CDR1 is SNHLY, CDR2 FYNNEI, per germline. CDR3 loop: CATSARGGTDTQYF. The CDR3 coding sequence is TGTGCCACCTCCGCCCGGGGGGGAACAGATACGCAGTATTTT.

The CDR3: CAWSVGWGTGMYGYTF. The CDR3 DNA reads TGTGCCTGGAGTGTAGGTTGGGGGACAGGGATGTATGGCTACACCTTC. The chain is built from TRBV30 and TRBJ1-2; 9 nucleotides match TRBD1. The germline V gene encodes CDR1 GTSNPN and CDR2 SVGIG (reference sequence). The ends lost 0 bases at V and 5 bases at J; junction bases unmatched: 10. This CDR3 is built from 16 residues.

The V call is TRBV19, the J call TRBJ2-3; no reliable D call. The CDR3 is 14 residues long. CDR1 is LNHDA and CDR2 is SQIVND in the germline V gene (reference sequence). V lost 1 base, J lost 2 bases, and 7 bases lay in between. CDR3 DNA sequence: TGTGCCAGTAGTATAGCTGACTCCACAGATACGCAGTATTTT. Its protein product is CASSIADSTDTQYF.

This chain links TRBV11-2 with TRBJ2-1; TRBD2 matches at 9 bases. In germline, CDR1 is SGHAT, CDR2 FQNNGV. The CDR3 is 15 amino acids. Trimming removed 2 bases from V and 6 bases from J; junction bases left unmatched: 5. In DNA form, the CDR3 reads TGTGCCAGCAGCTTAAGGGGACTAGCTGGCAATGAGCAGTTCTTC. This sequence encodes CASSLRGLAGNEQFF.

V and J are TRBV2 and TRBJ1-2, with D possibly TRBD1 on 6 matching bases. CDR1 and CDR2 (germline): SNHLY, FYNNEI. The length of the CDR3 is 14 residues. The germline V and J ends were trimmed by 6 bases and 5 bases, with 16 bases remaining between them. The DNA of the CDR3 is TGTGCCAGCAGGGGCTCAGGGGTAAGGTATGGCTACACCTTC. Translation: CASRGSGVRYGYTF.

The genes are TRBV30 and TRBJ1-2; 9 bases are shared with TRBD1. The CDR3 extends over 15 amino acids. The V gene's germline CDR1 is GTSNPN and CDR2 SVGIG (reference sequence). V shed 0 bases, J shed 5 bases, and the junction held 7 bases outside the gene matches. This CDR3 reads CAWSVQGAQKYGYTF. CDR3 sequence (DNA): TGTGCCTGGAGTGTACAGGGGGCGCAGAAGTATGGCTACACCTTC.

The chain's CDR3 is CASRQVPTSYNEQFF. CDR3 nucleotide sequence: TGTGCCAGCAGGCAGGTCCCTACCTCCTACAATGAGCAGTTCTTC. This chain uses TRBV27 with TRBJ2-1; D gene ambiguous. The CDR3 spans 15 residues. Germline lookup yields CDR1 MNHEY and CDR2 SMNVEV (reference sequence). Trimming removed 6 bases at V and 0 bases at J, with 12 bases between.